The source of this T cell receptor beta chain is a study of CXCR3-negative and CXCR3-positive naive CD8 T cells. Findings of the study overall: Whereas both naive subsets had comparably high diversity, memory CD8+ cells had much lower diversity.

This CDR3 spans 15 amino acids. The germline V gene encodes CDR1 SQVTM and CDR2 ANQGSEA. Regarding this clonotype: Its antigen is unknown.

All TRB cDNA libraries came from 5' RACE performed with UMI labels. TCRdb derives one entry per CDR3 protein from the 5' RACE reads, leaving out DNA. The repertoire table contains 100,000 or so distinct CDR3 sequences. The V and J genes are TRBV29-1 and TRBJ2-3; the TRBD2 assignment by TCRdb is unverifiable without DNA. The material sequenced was naive CXCR3- CD8+ T cells from blood. Subset indicated: CD45RO-CCR7+CD27+CD95- naive CD8+ T cells lacking CXCR3 (TNR3-). This TCR was recovered from a human donor in good health. Some clones in this sample may be carry-over from other donors' samples. CDR3 loop: CSAEGGYRRADTQYF.